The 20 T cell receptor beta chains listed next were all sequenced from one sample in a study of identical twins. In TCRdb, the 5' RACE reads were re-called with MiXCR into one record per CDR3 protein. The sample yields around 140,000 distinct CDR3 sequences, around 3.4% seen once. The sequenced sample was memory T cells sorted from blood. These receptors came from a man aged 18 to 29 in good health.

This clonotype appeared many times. This CDR3 is CAGGLAGGNEQFF. The CDR3 DNA reads as TGTGCCGGGGGACTAGCGGGAGGTAATGAGCAGTTCTTC. V is TRBV7-9 and J is TRBJ2-1; 15 bases agree with TRBD2. V was pared by 11 bases and J by 7 bases, with 3 bases of the junction left unmatched. The CDR3 length is 13 residues. Germline V gives CDR1 SEHNR, CDR2 FQNEAQ (reference sequence).

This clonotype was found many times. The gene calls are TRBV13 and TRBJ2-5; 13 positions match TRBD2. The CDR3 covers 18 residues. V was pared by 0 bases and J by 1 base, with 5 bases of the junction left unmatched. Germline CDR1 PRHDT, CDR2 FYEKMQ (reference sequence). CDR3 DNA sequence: TGTGCCAGCAGCTTAGGGACTAGCGGGAGGACCTCCCAAGAGACCCAGTACTTC. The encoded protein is CASSLGTSGRTSQETQYF.

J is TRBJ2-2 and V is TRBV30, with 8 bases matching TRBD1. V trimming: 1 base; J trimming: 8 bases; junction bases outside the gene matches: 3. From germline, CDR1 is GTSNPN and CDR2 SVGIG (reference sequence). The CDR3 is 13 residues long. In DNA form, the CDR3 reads TGTGCCTGGAGTGGAAACAGGGGGGGGGAGCTGTTTTTT. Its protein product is CAWSGNRGGELFF.

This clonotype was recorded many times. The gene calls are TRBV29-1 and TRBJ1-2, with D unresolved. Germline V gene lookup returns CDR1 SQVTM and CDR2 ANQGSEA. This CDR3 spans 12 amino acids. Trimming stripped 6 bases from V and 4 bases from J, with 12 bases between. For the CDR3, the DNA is TGCAGCGTCGAGTCCGGGTCCTATGGCTACACCTTC. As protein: CSVESGSYGYTF.

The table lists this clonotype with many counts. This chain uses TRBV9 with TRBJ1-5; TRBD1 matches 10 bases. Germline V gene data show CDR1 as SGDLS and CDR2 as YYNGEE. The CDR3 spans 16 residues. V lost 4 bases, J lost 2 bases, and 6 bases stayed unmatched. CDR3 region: CASSLGTGVGNQPQHF. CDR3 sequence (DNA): TGTGCCAGCAGCCTAGGGACAGGGGTAGGCAATCAGCCCCAGCATTTT.

CDR3 DNA sequence: TGTGCCAGCAGCTTCGACAGCCACACTGAAGCTTTCTTT. Encoded protein: CASSFDSHTEAFF. The chain carries TRBV11-3 and TRBJ1-1; D perhaps matches TRBD1 (5 bases). The CDR3 contains 13 residues. V lost 3 bases and J lost 3, with 8 bases in between. The V gene's germline CDR1 is SGHNT and CDR2 YENEEA.

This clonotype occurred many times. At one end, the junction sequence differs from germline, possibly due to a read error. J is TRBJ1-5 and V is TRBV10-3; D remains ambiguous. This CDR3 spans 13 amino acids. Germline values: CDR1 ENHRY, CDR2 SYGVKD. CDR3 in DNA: TGTGCCATCACTGAGGCTATCAATCAGCCCCAGCATTTT. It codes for CAITEAINQPQHF.

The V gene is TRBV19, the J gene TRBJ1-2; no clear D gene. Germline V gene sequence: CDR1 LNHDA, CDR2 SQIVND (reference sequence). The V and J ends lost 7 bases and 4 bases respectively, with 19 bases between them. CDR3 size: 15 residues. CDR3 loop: CASIISPGSSYGYTF. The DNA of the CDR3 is TGTGCCAGTATCATCTCTCCGGGGTCGAGCTATGGCTACACCTTC.

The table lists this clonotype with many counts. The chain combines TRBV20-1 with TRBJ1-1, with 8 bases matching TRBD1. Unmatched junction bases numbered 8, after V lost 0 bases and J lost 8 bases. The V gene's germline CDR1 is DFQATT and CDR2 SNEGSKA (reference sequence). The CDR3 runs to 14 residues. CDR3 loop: CSARDPRTGSEAFF. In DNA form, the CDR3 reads TGCAGTGCTAGAGATCCCCGGACAGGGTCCGAAGCTTTCTTT.

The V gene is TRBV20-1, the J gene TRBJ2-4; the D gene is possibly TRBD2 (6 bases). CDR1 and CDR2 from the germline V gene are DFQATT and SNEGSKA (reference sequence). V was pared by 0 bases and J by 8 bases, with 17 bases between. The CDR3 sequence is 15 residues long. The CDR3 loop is CSARDPGTAIDIQYF. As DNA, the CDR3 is TGCAGTGCTAGAGATCCCGGGACTGCGATAGACATTCAGTACTTC.

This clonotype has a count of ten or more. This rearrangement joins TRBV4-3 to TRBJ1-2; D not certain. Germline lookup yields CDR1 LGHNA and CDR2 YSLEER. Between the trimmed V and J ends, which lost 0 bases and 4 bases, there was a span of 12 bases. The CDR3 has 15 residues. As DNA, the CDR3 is TGCGCCAGCAGCCAAGATAGGGATAATTTCTATGGCTACACCTTC. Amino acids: CASSQDRDNFYGYTF.

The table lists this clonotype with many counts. The CDR3 sequence is CSASRSTSGRASEQFF. Written as DNA, the CDR3 is TGCAGTGCTAGTCGATCGACTAGCGGGAGGGCTAGTGAGCAGTTCTTC. The chain is built from TRBV20-1 and TRBJ2-1; the match to TRBD2 covers 14 bases. Germline V gene lookup returns CDR1 DFQATT and CDR2 SNEGSKA (reference sequence). V dropped 3 bases and J dropped 9; count of bases not matched to a gene: 10. This CDR3 contains 16 residues.

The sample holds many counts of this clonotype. CDR3 protein: CASSLGLAGEETQYF. The CDR3 region has the DNA TGTGCCAGCAGCTTAGGGCTAGCGGGAGAAGAGACCCAGTACTTC. The V gene is TRBV7-7, the J gene TRBJ2-5, with TRBD2 identical over 10 bases. CDR1 and CDR2 from the germline V gene are SSHAT and FNYEAQ (reference sequence). The CDR3 is 15 amino acids. After removal of 1 base from V and 3 bases from J, the junction contained 2 bases not matched to a gene.

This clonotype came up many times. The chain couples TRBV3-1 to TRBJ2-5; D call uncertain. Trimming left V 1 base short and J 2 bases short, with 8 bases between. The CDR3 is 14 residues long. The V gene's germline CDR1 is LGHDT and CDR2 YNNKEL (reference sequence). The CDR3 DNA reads TGTGCCAGCAGCCAAGGAGGCCGGCAAGAGACCCAGTACTTC. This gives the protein CASSQGGRQETQYF.

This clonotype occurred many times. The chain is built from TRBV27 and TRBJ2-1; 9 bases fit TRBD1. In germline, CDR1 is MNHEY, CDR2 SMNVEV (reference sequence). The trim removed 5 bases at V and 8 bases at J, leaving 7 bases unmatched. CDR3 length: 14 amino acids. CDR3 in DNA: TGTGCCAGCAGTGGGGGACAGGGACATCATGAGCAGTTCTTC. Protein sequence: CASSGGQGHHEQFF.

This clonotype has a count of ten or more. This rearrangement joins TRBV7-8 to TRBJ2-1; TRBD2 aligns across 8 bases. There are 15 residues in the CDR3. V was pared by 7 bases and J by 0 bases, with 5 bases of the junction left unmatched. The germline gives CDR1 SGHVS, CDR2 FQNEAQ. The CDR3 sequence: CASTSSGASYNEQFF. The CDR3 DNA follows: TGTGCCAGCACCAGTAGCGGGGCCTCCTACAATGAGCAGTTCTTC.

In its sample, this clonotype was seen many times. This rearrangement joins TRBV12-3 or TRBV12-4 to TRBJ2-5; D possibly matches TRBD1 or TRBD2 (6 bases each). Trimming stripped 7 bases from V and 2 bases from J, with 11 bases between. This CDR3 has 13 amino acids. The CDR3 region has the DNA TGTGCCAGCACGCGGGACACACAAGAGACCCAGTACTTC. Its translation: CASTRDTQETQYF.

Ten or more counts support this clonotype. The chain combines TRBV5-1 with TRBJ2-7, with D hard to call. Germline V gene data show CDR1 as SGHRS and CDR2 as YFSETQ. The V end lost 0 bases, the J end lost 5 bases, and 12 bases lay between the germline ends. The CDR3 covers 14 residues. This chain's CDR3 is CASSLEGYGNEQYF. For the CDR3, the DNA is TGCGCCAGCAGCTTGGAGGGTTATGGGAACGAGCAGTACTTC.

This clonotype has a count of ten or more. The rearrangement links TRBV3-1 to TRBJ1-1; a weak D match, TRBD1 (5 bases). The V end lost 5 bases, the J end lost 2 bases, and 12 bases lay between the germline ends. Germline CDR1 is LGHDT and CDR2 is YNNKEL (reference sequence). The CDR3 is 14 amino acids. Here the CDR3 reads CASSNPGTNTEAFF. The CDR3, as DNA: TGTGCCAGCAGCAACCCTGGGACCAACACTGAAGCTTTCTTT.

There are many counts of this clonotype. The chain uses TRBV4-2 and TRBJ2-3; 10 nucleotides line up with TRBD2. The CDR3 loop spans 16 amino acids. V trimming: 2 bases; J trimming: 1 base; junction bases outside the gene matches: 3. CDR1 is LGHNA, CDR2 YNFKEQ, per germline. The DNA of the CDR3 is TGTGCCAGCAGCCAACCCGGGACTAGCGGCACAGATACGCAGTATTTT. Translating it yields CASSQPGTSGTDTQYF.